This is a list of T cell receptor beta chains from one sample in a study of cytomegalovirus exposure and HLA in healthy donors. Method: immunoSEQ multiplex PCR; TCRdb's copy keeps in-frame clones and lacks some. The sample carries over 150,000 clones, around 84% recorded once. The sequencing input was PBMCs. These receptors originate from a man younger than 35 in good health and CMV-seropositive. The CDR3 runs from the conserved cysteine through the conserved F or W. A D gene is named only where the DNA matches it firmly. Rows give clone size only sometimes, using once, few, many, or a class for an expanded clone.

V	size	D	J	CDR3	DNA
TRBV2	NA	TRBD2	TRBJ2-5	CASSVAHGRAEETQYF	TGTGCCAGCAGTGTGGCCCATGGGAGGGCCGAAGAGACCCAGTACTTC
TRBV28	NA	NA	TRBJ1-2	CASSLGGGNYGYTF	TGTGCCAGCAGTTTAGGGGGCGGCAACTATGGCTACACCTTC
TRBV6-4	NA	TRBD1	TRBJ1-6	CASSEGTVPLSYNSPLHF	TGTGCCAGCAGCGAAGGGACAGTCCCCCTCTCCTATAATTCACCCCTCCACTTT
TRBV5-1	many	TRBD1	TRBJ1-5	CASSFGTGGGNQPQHF	TGCGCCAGCAGCTTCGGCACAGGGGGAGGCAATCAGCCCCAGCATTTT
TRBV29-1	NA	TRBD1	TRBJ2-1	CSAPAQGDENEQFF	TGCAGCGCCCCCGCACAGGGGGATGAGAATGAGCAGTTCTTC
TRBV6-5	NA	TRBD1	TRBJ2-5	CASSYSTGSQETQYF	TGTGCCAGCAGTTACTCGACAGGGTCCCAAGAGACCCAGTACTTC
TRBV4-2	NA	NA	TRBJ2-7	CASSQDRDYEQYF	TGTGCCAGCAGCCAAGATCGGGACTACGAGCAGTACTTC
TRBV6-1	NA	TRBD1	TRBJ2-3	CASSEGDRDTQYF	TGTGCCAGCAGTGAAGGGGACAGGGATACGCAGTATTTT
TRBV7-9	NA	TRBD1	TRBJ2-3	CASSLARDRRGNTQYF	TGTGCCAGCAGCTTAGCGCGGGACAGGCGAGGCAATACGCAGTATTTT
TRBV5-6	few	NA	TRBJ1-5	CASSAAFQPQHF	TGTGCCAGCAGCGCGGCCTTTCAGCCCCAGCATTTT
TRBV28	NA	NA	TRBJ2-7	CASRPEVAYEQYF	TGTGCCAGCCGCCCCGAAGTAGCCTACGAGCAGTACTTC
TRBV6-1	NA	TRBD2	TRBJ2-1	CASSEESGSPLKQFF	TGTGCCAGCAGTGAAGAAAGCGGGAGCCCCTTGAAGCAGTTCTTC
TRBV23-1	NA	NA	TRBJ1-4	CASVRGVEKLFF	TGCGCCAGCGTCCGGGGAGTAGAAAAACTGTTTTTT
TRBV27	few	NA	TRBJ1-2	CASSIQSNYGYTF	TGTGCCAGCAGTATCCAGTCTAACTATGGCTACACCTTC
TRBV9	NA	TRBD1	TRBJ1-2	CASSQGGRQNYGYTF	TGTGCCAGCAGCCAGGGGGGCAGACAAAACTATGGCTACACCTTC
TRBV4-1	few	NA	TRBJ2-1	CASSQVPGGPSYNEQFF	TGCGCCAGCAGCCAAGTGCCGGGCGGGCCATCCTACAATGAGCAGTTCTTC
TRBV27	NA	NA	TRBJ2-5	CASSFPRRAEAQYF	TGTGCCAGCAGTTTCCCGCGGCGAGCGGAGGCCCAGTACTTC
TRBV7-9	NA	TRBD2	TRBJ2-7	CASSRVNSGPSYEQYF	TGTGCCAGCAGCCGGGTCAATAGCGGGCCATCCTACGAGCAGTACTTC
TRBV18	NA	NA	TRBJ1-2	CASSPRGNQRFNYGYTF	TGTGCCAGCTCACCACGAGGCAACCAGCGATTTAACTATGGCTACACCTTC
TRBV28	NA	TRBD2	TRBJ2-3	CASSGSLATSTDTQYF	TGTGCCAGCAGTGGCTCACTAGCGACAAGCACAGATACGCAGTATTTT
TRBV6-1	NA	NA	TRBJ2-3	CASSEAGGLDTQYF	TGTGCCAGCAGTGAAGCGGGGGGGCTTGATACGCAGTATTTT
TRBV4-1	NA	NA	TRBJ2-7	CASSQEQGAGGGIKREQYF	TGCGCCAGCAGCCAAGAGCAGGGGGCAGGGGGAGGGATTAAACGCGAGCAGTACTTC
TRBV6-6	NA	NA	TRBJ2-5	CASGSRGPQETQYF	TGTGCCAGCGGGTCTCGAGGGCCTCAAGAGACCCAGTACTTC
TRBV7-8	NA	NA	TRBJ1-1	CASSPSGRVEEAFF	TGTGCCAGCAGCCCCTCAGGCAGGGTGGAAGAAGCTTTCTTT
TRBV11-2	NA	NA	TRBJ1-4	CASSFTLGATNEKLFF	TGTGCCAGCAGCTTTACGCTGGGCGCAACTAATGAAAAACTGTTTTTT
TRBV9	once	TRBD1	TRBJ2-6	CASSPKDRGSAGANVLTF	TGTGCCAGCAGCCCAAAAGACAGGGGGTCTGCTGGGGCCAACGTCCTGACTTTC
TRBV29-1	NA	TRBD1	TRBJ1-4	CSVWTGDEKLFF	TGCAGCGTCTGGACAGGGGATGAAAAACTGTTTTTT
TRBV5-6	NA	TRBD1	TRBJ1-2	CASSSRTGLYYGYTF	TGTGCCAGCAGCTCTAGGACAGGCTTGTACTATGGCTACACCTTC
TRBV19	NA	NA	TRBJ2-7	CASSGTGRGEQYF	TGTGCCAGTAGTGGTACAGGGAGGGGGGAGCAGTACTTC